The 13 T cell receptor beta chains reported below all come from one sample, sequenced in a study of OX40 agonist ivuxolimab in advanced cancers. TCRdb keeps only in-frame clones here, not all; method: immunoSEQ multiplex PCR. The sample records 65,000 to 80,000 clones, more than 75% being singletons. The specimen comprised CD4+ or CD8+ T cells sorted from blood, sampled in a trial of the OX40 agonist ivuxolimab. The receptors were sampled from an adult with an advanced solid tumor such as melanoma, head and neck, liver or kidney cancer.

The chain uses TRBV25-1 and TRBJ2-5, with D perhaps given as TRBD1 or TRBD2 (6 bases each). The V end lost 6 bases, the J end lost 4 bases, and 9 bases lay between the germline ends. This CDR3 is 12 amino acids long. CDR1 MGHDK and CDR2 SYGVNS come from the germline V gene. The CDR3 coding sequence is TGTGCCAGCAGAGGGGGGATAGAGACCCAGTACTTC. This codes for CASRGGIETQYF.

This clone has a single count. The V gene is TRBV7-9, the J gene TRBJ1-2; D possibly corresponds to TRBD1 (5 bases). The CDR3 is made up of 16 amino acids. Germline CDR1 SEHNR, CDR2 FQNEAQ (reference sequence). Trimming removed 0 bases from V and 6 bases from J, with 17 bases in between. CDR3 amino acids: CASSLAARGVRHGYTF. The CDR3 coding sequence is TGTGCCAGCAGCTTAGCAGCCCGGGGGGTTAGGCATGGCTACACCTTC.

This clone was recorded once. The chain recombines TRBV5-8 with TRBJ1-2; D may be TRBD1 (5 bases). The ends were cut back, 1 base at V and 8 bases at J, with 12 bases in the middle. Germline lookup yields CDR1 SGHTS and CDR2 YDEGEE. This CDR3 region has 13 residues. DNA of the CDR3: TGTGCCAGCAGCTTGTGGGGGGACTCGGGCTACACCTTC. It translates to CASSLWGDSGYTF.

The gene calls are TRBV7-2 and TRBJ1-1; D remains unclear. Germline V gene sequence: CDR1 SGHTA, CDR2 FQGNSA. This CDR3 has 17 amino acids. V was cut by 4 bases and J by 3 bases, with 21 bases left in between. The CDR3 DNA reads TGTGCCAGCAGCTCACTTATCTTAAGCCGCCCCGACACTGAAGCTTTCTTT. It is translated as CASSSLILSRPDTEAFF.

The chain recombines TRBV6-5 with TRBJ1-5; D ambiguous. V shed 6 bases and J shed 2 bases, with 11 bases lying between them. The CDR3 runs 14 residues. Per the germline V gene, CDR1 is MNHEY and CDR2 is SVGAGI. In DNA, the CDR3 is TGTGCCAGCAGGTTTCTCTCGGGCAATCAGCCCCAGCATTTT. Encoded protein: CASRFLSGNQPQHF.

The CDR3 here is CASSNRDSSYEQYF. For the CDR3, the DNA is TGTGCCAGCTCAAACCGGGACAGTTCCTACGAGCAGTACTTC. The chain is built from TRBV18 and TRBJ2-7; 7 bases align to TRBD1. Germline V CDR1 and CDR2: KGHSH, LQKENI. The CDR3 is 14 amino acids. V lost 5 bases, J lost 1 base, and 5 bases stayed unmatched.

This clone was counted once. V and J are TRBV6-5 and TRBJ2-7, with 9 nucleotides matching TRBD2. V shed 7 bases and J 6 bases; nucleotides not matched to a gene: 7. Germline CDR1 is MNHEY and CDR2 is SVGAGI. This CDR3 is built from 13 residues. DNA for the CDR3: TGTGCCAGCAACGCGGGGGGGTCGGTCGAGCAGTACTTC. It yields the protein CASNAGGSVEQYF.

The chain joins TRBV19 to TRBJ2-5; 8 nucleotides agree with TRBD1. The CDR3 length is 13 residues. With 4 bases clipped from V and 5 bases from J, the junction kept 3 bases outside the gene matches. The germline gives CDR1 LNHDA, CDR2 SQIVND (reference sequence). The CDR3 spells CASSTDRDETQYF. The DNA for the CDR3 is TGTGCCAGTAGTACGGACAGGGATGAGACCCAGTACTTC. Using reference TRBV19 and TRBJ2-5 for the parts outside the CDR3, the full variable domain is DGGITQSPKYLFRKEGQNVTLSCEQNLNHDAMYWYRQDPGQGLRLIYYSQIVNDFQKGDIAEGYSVSREKKESFPLTVTSAQKNPTAFYLCASSTDRDETQYFGPGTRLLVL.

This chain joins TRBV15 and TRBJ2-1; 7 bases line up with TRBD2. V was pared by 0 bases and J by 5 bases, with 4 bases of the junction left unmatched. This CDR3 has 15 residues. Germline V gene lookup returns CDR1 LNHNV and CDR2 YYDKDF (reference sequence). CDR3 sequence reads: CATSREKRGDNEQFF. The CDR3 DNA sequence: TGTGCCACCAGCAGAGAGAAGCGGGGTGACAATGAGCAGTTCTTC.

The chain is built from TRBV10-3 and TRBJ1-2; D is possibly TRBD1 (5 bases). Per germline, CDR1 ENHRY and CDR2 SYGVKD. CDR3 length: 14 amino acids. Trimming removed 7 bases at V and 0 bases at J, with 12 bases between. In DNA, the CDR3 is TGTGCCATCACGTCGGACATAGCTAACTATGGCTACACCTTC. The encoded protein is CAITSDIANYGYTF.

This clone was seen a handful of times. The sample contains more than one DNA sequence encoding this CDR3. The chain carries TRBV4-3 and TRBJ2-5, with D maybe TRBD1 (6 bases). The CDR3 has 13 amino acids. V was pared by 4 bases and J by 1 base, with 7 bases between. CDR1 LGHNA and CDR2 YSLEER come from the germline V gene. This chain's CDR3 is CASSRTVQETQYF. In nucleotides, the CDR3 is TGCGCCAGCAGCCGGACAGTCCAAGAGACCCAGTACTTC.

For the CDR3, the DNA is TGTGCCAGCTCACCACATGGGCGGGGAACCGGGGAGCTGTTTTTT. It codes for CASSPHGRGTGELFF. The chain recombines TRBV18 with TRBJ2-2; D is possibly TRBD2 (6 bases). CDR1 and CDR2 (germline): KGHSH, LQKENI. This CDR3 has 15 amino acids. Between the trimmed V and J ends, which lost 1 base and 5 bases, there was a span of 11 bases.

The chain couples TRBV7-9 to TRBJ1-1; D call uncertain. Germline V gene sequence: CDR1 SEHNR, CDR2 FQNEAQ (reference sequence). CDR3 size: 14 residues. V was shortened by 5 bases and J by 8 bases, with 18 bases between the two germline ends. CDR3 residues: CASSIRLVREEAFF. CDR3 bases: TGTGCCAGCAGCATAAGACTAGTCCGGGAAGAAGCTTTCTTT.